This record covers a single TCR beta chain. The data were obtained in a study of blood T cell repertoires in COVID-19. Study at large: Material from acute and convalescent COVID-19 was sourced from the United States, Italy and Spain. Nucleic acid was either cDNA or gDNA, and it came from T cells, B-cell-depleted T cells, or PBMCs.

Original analysis: It was from reference gene primer amplification that nucleated cell counts were estimated. Here immunoSEQ multiplex PCR was the method, and the copy in TCRdb shows in-frame clones only, minus some. V and J calls plus clone size are reproduced from that table; the DNA served to infer D and trimming. Counted here are about 160,000 clones, roughly 80% occurring once; the ten biggest clones make up about 3%. This TCR derives from a man between 65 and 79 years old with acute or convalescent COVID-19. The sequenced material came from peripheral blood.

The DNA for the CDR3 is TGTGCCAGCAGCCCCCTAGCTCGGGGTACCGGGGAGCTGTTTTTT. Translated, it gives CASSPLARGTGELFF. The genes are TRBV27 and TRBJ2-2, with D perhaps matching TRBD2 (5 bases). Trimming removed 6 bases from V and 5 bases from J, with 16 bases in between. Germline V gene sequence: CDR1 MNHEY, CDR2 SMNVEV (reference sequence). This CDR3 is 15 amino acids long.